The present TCR beta chain was sequenced within a study of blood T cell repertoires in COVID-19. Generated by immunoSEQ multiplex PCR, the TCRdb table keeps only in-frame clones and is missing some. The data show approximately 50,000 clones, with 80% to 90% seen just once and about 7.6% held by the top ten. The CDR3 is made up of 13 amino acids. In germline, CDR1 is MNHEY, CDR2 SVGAGI. V lost 5 bases and J lost 7; bases outside the gene matches: 6. This chain connects TRBV6-5 to TRBJ1-2; 8 bases agree with TRBD1. Sequenced: peripheral blood. This TCR was sampled from a human donor in a cohort sampled during active COVID-19. CDR3 nucleotides: TGTGCCAGCAGTCCTCAGGGGGCGGGTGGCTACACCTTC. Translating it yields CASSPQGAGGYTF.